This is a list of T cell receptor beta chains from one sample in a study of Graves' ophthalmopathy and Graves' hyperthyroidism. TCRdb passed the multiplex PCR reads through MiXCR, listing each CDR3 protein once. Here the sample spans 680,000 or so distinct CDR3 sequences, roughly 20% being singletons. Sequenced sample: peripheral blood. The receptors were gathered from a woman between 18 and 30 years old with stable Graves' hyperthyroidism. Some clones in this sample may be carry-over from other donors' samples. Both conserved end residues are part of each CDR3. The D gene is left open where the match is weak. Expanded clones are given a class, and other clones once, few, many or no size at all.

j_call d_call clone_size v_call cdr3_nt cdr3_aa
TRBJ1-2 TRBD1 few TRBV7-2 TGTGCCAGCAGCTACGCTATGGGACAGGGGGCGCGAAGCTACACCTTC CASSYAMGQGARSYTF
TRBJ2-2 NA NA TRBV6-1 TGTGCCAGCAGCCTACCCCCGGGAAACACCGGGGAGCTGTTTTTT CASSLPPGNTGELFF
TRBJ1-1 NA NA TRBV7-3 TGTGCCAGCAGCTTATACGGCGAGAACACTGGAGCTTTCTTT CASSLYGENTGAFF
TRBJ1-5 NA many TRBV6-2/TRBV6-3 TGTGCCAGCAGCTGGACAACCGATCAGCCCCAGCATTTT CASSWTTDQPQHF
TRBJ2-2 NA many TRBV27 TGTGCCAGCAGTTTCCTAGCGCAGAACACCGGGGAGCTGTTTTTT CASSFLAQNTGELFF
TRBJ2-3 NA NA TRBV10-1 TGCGCCAGCAGCGGCAGGGCCTTTCGAGATACGCAGTATTTT CASSGRAFRDTQYF
TRBJ1-1 NA many TRBV30 TGTGCCTGGCACAGGGCCGGCAGCCCGAACACTGAAGCTTTCTTT CAWHRAGSPNTEAFF
TRBJ1-6 TRBD1 NA TRBV3-1 TGTGCCAGCAGCCAAGAAGACAGGGCTTCACCCCTCCACTTT CASSQEDRASPLHF
TRBJ1-5 TRBD1 many TRBV11-2 TGTGCCAGCAGCTTAGACCAGGGGGCTCGTCAGCCCCAGCATTTT CASSLDQGARQPQHF
TRBJ1-2 NA NA TRBV6-1 TGTGCCAGCACGTCAGAGCCTAACTATGGCTACACCTTC CASTSEPNYGYTF
TRBJ2-5 TRBD2 few TRBV7-9 TGTGCCAGCAGCTTTGGGACTAGCCAGGGGAAGACCCAGTACTTC CASSFGTSQGKTQYF
TRBJ1-1 NA many TRBV6-1 TGTGCCAGCAGTGCAGGGGAGAACACTGAAGCTTTCTTT CASSAGENTEAFF
TRBJ1-3 NA many TRBV20-1 TGCAGTGCTAGAGATCCATGGCAGGGGACAAACACCATATATTTT CSARDPWQGTNTIYF
TRBJ2-5 TRBD2 many TRBV20-1 TGCAGTGCTAGAGACCAGCGGGAGGGAAAAGAGACCCAGTACTTC CSARDQREGKETQYF
TRBJ1-1 TRBD1 many TRBV2 TGTGCCAGCAGACGACAGGGGAACCCTGAAGCTTTCTTT CASRRQGNPEAFF
TRBJ1-2 NA many TRBV20-1 TGCAGTGCTAGAGCCGGACAGTATGCCTACACCTTC CSARAGQYAYTF
TRBJ2-5 NA NA TRBV6-1 TGTGCCAGCAGTGAACAGGGGCGAGGGTACCAAGAGACCCAGTACTTC CASSEQGRGYQETQYF
TRBJ1-1 TRBD1 NA TRBV6-5 TGTGCCAGCAGTTCCAGGACAGGTGGCACTGAAGCTTTCTTT CASSSRTGGTEAFF
TRBJ1-5 TRBD1 NA TRBV19 TGTGCCAGTAGTGTCATAACAGGGGGCGCGAATCAGCCCCAGCATTTT CASSVITGGANQPQHF
TRBJ2-7 TRBD1 many TRBV11-3 TGTGCCAGCAGCAGGGCGGACAGGGCGGGCGAGCAGTACTTC CASSRADRAGEQYF
TRBJ1-3 NA NA TRBV12-3/TRBV12-4 TGTGCCAGCAGTTTAGGAGTGACTGGAAACACCATATATTTT CASSLGVTGNTIYF
TRBJ2-7 TRBD1 few TRBV6-1 TGTGCCAGCAGACTGGGACAGTTCTACGAGCAGTACTTC CASRLGQFYEQYF
TRBJ2-7 NA NA TRBV30 TGTGCCTGCACACGGGGTTACGAGCAGTACTTC CACTRGYEQYF